A selection of T cell receptor beta chains follows, all from one sample in a study of T cells in Graves' hyperthyroidism and ophthalmopathy. TCRdb redid the calling of the multiplex PCR reads with MiXCR, one entry per CDR3 protein. Of about 640,000 distinct CDR3 sequences detected, less than 25% appear once; the ten largest clones hold under 35%. Sequencing was done on a sample of blood. The receptor source for this set is a young man with Graves' ophthalmopathy. The CDR3 runs from the conserved cysteine through the conserved F or W. A D gene is named only where the DNA matches it firmly. Where a row states a size, it is once, few, many or the class of an expanded clone; other rows omit it.

d_call	v_call	clone_size	j_call	cdr3_nt	cdr3_aa
NA	TRBV3-1	many	TRBJ1-1	TGTGCCAGCAGCCAAGATAGGCGGACTGAAGCTTTCTTT	CASSQDRRTEAFF
NA	TRBV6-2/TRBV6-3	many	TRBJ1-4	TGTGCCAGCAGTTACGATGTGGCGACAACTAATGAAAAACTGTTTTTT	CASSYDVATTNEKLFF
NA	TRBV4-1	NA	TRBJ1-1	TGCGCCAGCAGCCAAGTTACGGGTGGCACTGAAGCTTTCTTT	CASSQVTGGTEAFF
NA	TRBV11-3	few	TRBJ2-7	TGTGCCAGCAGCTTAGACCGGACAGTCGGCGAGCAGTACTTC	CASSLDRTVGEQYF
NA	TRBV7-2	few	TRBJ1-5	TGTGCCAGCAGCTTAGTGGGGGGAGGGTATAGCAATCAGCCCCAGCATTTT	CASSLVGGGYSNQPQHF
NA	TRBV6-1	once	TRBJ2-7	TGTGCCAGCAGCCAAGATTTCACTGCTGGCTCCTACGAGCAGTACTTC	CASSQDFTAGSYEQYF
NA	TRBV20-1	NA	TRBJ2-7	TGCAGTGCACCCGAGGCGGATCGGTCGTACGAGCAGTACTTC	CSAPEADRSYEQYF
TRBD1	TRBV29-1	NA	TRBJ2-7	TGCAGCGTGAGGGACAGGGGCTACGAGCAGTACTTC	CSVRDRGYEQYF
NA	TRBV11-3	many	TRBJ2-1	TGTGCCAGCAGCTTAGACCCAACTGAGTACAATGAGCAGTTCTTC	CASSLDPTEYNEQFF
TRBD1	TRBV11-3	many	TRBJ2-2	TGTGCCAGCAGCCCAGACAGGGACACCGGGGAGCTGTTTTTT	CASSPDRDTGELFF
TRBD2	TRBV20-1	few	TRBJ2-1	TGCAGTGCCCTAGGGACTAGCGGGACCTACAATGAGCAGTTCTTC	CSALGTSGTYNEQFF
NA	TRBV20-1	many	TRBJ2-7	TGCAGTGCTAGAGACTGGACAGCGGTCTACGAGCAGTACTTC	CSARDWTAVYEQYF
NA	TRBV7-9	NA	TRBJ2-5	TGTGCCAGCAGCTTTAAGGGTTGGAAGACCCAGTACTTC	CASSFKGWKTQYF
NA	TRBV29-1	few	TRBJ2-2	TGCAGCGTTAAAAGTGGGACGAAGTATACCGGGGAGCTGTTTTTT	CSVKSGTKYTGELFF
TRBD1	TRBV7-9	few	TRBJ1-1	TGTGCCAGCAGCTTAGGGGTCCGTCGGGACAGGGGGGCGAACACTGAAGCTTTCTTT	CASSLGVRRDRGANTEAFF
NA	TRBV5-6	many	TRBJ2-1	TGTGCCAGCAGCTCCACGACGGATGAGCAGTTCTTC	CASSSTTDEQFF
NA	TRBV13	NA	TRBJ1-5	TGTGCCAGCAGCTTACGAGGGGACAATCAGCCCCAGCATTTT	CASSLRGDNQPQHF
NA	TRBV5-1	NA	TRBJ1-5	TGCGCCAGCAGGGTGAATAGCAATCAGCCCCAGCATTTT	CASRVNSNQPQHF
TRBD1	TRBV6-1	many	TRBJ2-3	TGTGCCAGCAGTAAGAGAGAGGGGGCGGCGGGAGATACGCAGTATTTT	CASSKREGAAGDTQYF
TRBD1	TRBV30	few	TRBJ2-1	TGTGCCTGGTCCTTGGGACAGGGGGCCAGTGAGCAGTTCTTC	CAWSLGQGASEQFF
TRBD1	TRBV3-1	many	TRBJ2-5	TGTGCCAGCAGGGACAGGCTAGAGACCCAGTACTTC	CASRDRLETQYF
NA	TRBV18	NA	TRBJ2-5	TGTGCCAGCTCACCACCCCCCCAAGAGACCCAGTACTTC	CASSPPPQETQYF
TRBD2	TRBV28	NA	TRBJ2-1	TGTGCCAGCAGTCCTCAATGGACTAGCGGGACCTACAATGAGCAGTTCTTC	CASSPQWTSGTYNEQFF
NA	TRBV12-3/TRBV12-4	NA	TRBJ1-4	TGTGCCAGCACGCAAGGGTTAACTAATGAAAAACTGTTTTTT	CASTQGLTNEKLFF
NA	TRBV20-1	NA	TRBJ2-1	TGCAGTGCTAGAGCGGGGGTTGGCGAGCAGTTCTTC	CSARAGVGEQFF
NA	TRBV5-4	few	TRBJ1-2	TGTGCCAGCAGCATTCCCGGCCCGCTGGGCTACACCTTC	CASSIPGPLGYTF
TRBD1	TRBV2	few	TRBJ2-2	TGTGCCAGCAGTGCCGAACAGGGGGTCGCCGGGGAGCTGTTTTTT	CASSAEQGVAGELFF
NA	TRBV7-8	many	TRBJ2-1	TGTGCCAGCAGCTTAAGGGGGTCACAGTTCTTC	CASSLRGSQFF
NA	TRBV7-3	NA	TRBJ2-1	TGTGCCAGCAGCGCAGAAGAGAGAATGGGCAATGAGCAGTTCTTC	CASSAEERMGNEQFF
NA	TRBV5-1	few	TRBJ1-2	TGCGCCAGCAGCCTGTACCGGGACACCGGGTTCTATGGCTACACCTTC	CASSLYRDTGFYGYTF
NA	TRBV3-1	many	TRBJ2-1	TGTGCCAGCAGCCAAGATCGATACAATGAGCAGTTCTTC	CASSQDRYNEQFF
NA	TRBV5-1	NA	TRBJ2-3	TGCGCCAGCAGCCTTGAGGGGACCCTCGGCGCAAATACGCAGTATTTT	CASSLEGTLGANTQYF
NA	TRBV7-2	many	TRBJ2-1	TGTGCCAGCAGCTTAACACCAGGCTACAATGAGCAGTTCTTC	CASSLTPGYNEQFF
NA	TRBV6-2/TRBV6-3	few	TRBJ2-2	TGTGCCAGCAGTGAAAGTAGCGCCGGGGAGCTGTTTTTT	CASSESSAGELFF
TRBD2	TRBV28	NA	TRBJ2-1	TGTGCCAGCAGTTTCCCCCCCGGGGCTAGCGGGAGTAATGAGCAGTTCTTC	CASSFPPGASGSNEQFF
TRBD1	TRBV6-2/TRBV6-3	NA	TRBJ2-3	TGTGCCAGCAGTCTCGCAGGGGGCGGATGGCAAGATACGCAGTATTTT	CASSLAGGGWQDTQYF
TRBD2	TRBV10-3	NA	TRBJ2-5	TGTGCCATCAGTGAGGCTTCCGGGACTAGCCGAGAGACCCAGTACTTC	CAISEASGTSRETQYF
TRBD2	TRBV10-2	NA	TRBJ2-7	TGCGCCAGCAGTGAGATAGTAGCGGGAAAGGGGGAGCAGTACTTC	CASSEIVAGKGEQYF
NA	TRBV29-1	few	TRBJ2-4	TGCAGCGCCGGTCACAGGGATCAAAACATTCAGTACTTC	CSAGHRDQNIQYF
TRBD1	TRBV6-5	NA	TRBJ2-2	TGTGCCAGCAGTTACGGGACAGATAACACCGGGGAGCTGTTTTTT	CASSYGTDNTGELFF
NA	TRBV4-1	NA	TRBJ2-5	TGCGCCAGCAGCCAGGGACACCCAAGGCGGGAGAGTGGAGAGACCCAGTACTTC	CASSQGHPRRESGETQYF
TRBD1	TRBV6-1	NA	TRBJ1-3	TGTGCCAGCAGTGAAACAGGGGACTCTGGAAACACCATATATTTT	CASSETGDSGNTIYF
TRBD2	TRBV20-1	NA	TRBJ2-2	TGCAGTGCTAGAGAAGCGGGGAGGCAAAACACCGGGGAGCTGTTTTTT	CSAREAGRQNTGELFF
NA	TRBV5-6	few	TRBJ2-3	TGTGCCAGCAGTTACCGGGGCAGCTTACGCACAGATACGCAGTATTTT	CASSYRGSLRTDTQYF